This passage covers 31 T cell receptor beta chains from one sample sequenced in a study of tumor-infiltrating lymphocytes in primary liver carcinoma. Without any cell sorting, about 19-30 mg of bulk tissue yielded co-extracted RNA and DNA. Total RNA (approximately 450 ng) served as template for TCR beta cDNA synthesis primed by a constant-region primer. The TCR beta library was amplified through three nested multiplex PCR rounds in a modified ARM-PCR procedure. Use of TRBV1-TRBV30 forward primers with a C-beta reverse primer characterized the first two PCR rounds, which lasted roughly 11 cycles each. TCRdb reprocessed the multiplex PCR reads via MiXCR and lists one record per CDR3 protein. The table shows roughly 30,000 distinct CDR3 sequences, with 71% occurring only once. The sequencing input was liver tumor tissue from sampling region 3. Regarding subset: tumor region T3, left-lateral pole. These receptors all come from a young woman with primary liver carcinoma and hepatitis B virus infection.

The V call is TRBV28, the J call TRBJ2-7, with 15 bases aligning to TRBD2. The CDR3 contains 16 residues. The V and J ends lost 3 bases and 7 bases, in that order; junction bases with no gene match: 7. Germline CDR1 MDHEN, CDR2 SYDVKM. CDR3 sequence: CASSFLGLAGGGEQYF. In nucleotides, the CDR3 is TGTGCCAGCAGTTTTTTGGGACTAGCGGGAGGTGGTGAGCAGTACTTC.

In regard to this clonotype: A junction boundary mismatches the germline segment, possibly from a read error. This chain uses TRBV28 with TRBJ1-2, with D perhaps matching TRBD1 (6 bases). The CDR3 has 15 amino acids. Germline V gene lookup returns CDR1 MDHEN and CDR2 SYDVKM. CDR3 region: CTSIQGLGANYGYTF. CDR3 nucleotide sequence: TGTACCAGCATCCAAGGACTGGGGGCTAACTACGGCTACACCTTC.

As concerns this clonotype: An end of the junction does not agree with germline; a read error may underlie this. CDR3 bases: TGTGTCAGCAGCTTGTCTGTGAACACCGGGGAGCTGTTTTTT. Translating gives CVSSLSVNTGELFF. The chain couples TRBV5-6 to TRBJ2-2, with D unclear. CDR3 size: 14 residues. Germline CDR1 SGHDT, CDR2 YYEEEE.

This clonotype has a handful of counts. The chain combines TRBV20-1 with TRBJ1-5, with unresolved D. Between the trimmed V and J ends, which lost 0 bases and 2 bases, there was a span of 17 bases. In germline, CDR1 is DFQATT, CDR2 SNEGSKA (reference sequence). CDR3 size: 17 residues. CDR3 in DNA: TGCAGTGCTAGAGATTTAGACCGAGGAATAGGCAATCAGCCCCAGCATTTT. Translation: CSARDLDRGIGNQPQHF.

For this clonotype: Here the CDR3 omits its conserved ending phenylalanine or tryptophan, so a read error is the likely source. The DNA is omitted, as the CDR3 cannot be located on it reliably, and the CDR3 follows TCRdb's listing. The chain employs TRBV11-3 and TRBJ2-5; the D segment call TRBD2 is taken from the table without a DNA check. The CDR3 spans 16 residues, counting both ends. Germline CDR1 reads SGHNT; CDR2 reads YENEEA. The chain's CDR3 is CASSLDGLAGWRTQCV.

Notes on this clonotype: Lacking the conserved final phenylalanine or tryptophan, this CDR3 likely reflects a read error. The J gene is TRBJ2-2, the V gene TRBV11-2; D might be TRBD2 (6 bases). This CDR3 region has 15 residues. The germline gives CDR1 SGHAT, CDR2 FQNNGV. Trimming left V 7 bases short and J 3 bases short, with 15 bases between. Written as DNA, the CDR3 is TGTGCCAGCACCGTAGAGACGGGGGACACCGGGGAGCTGTTTCTT. As protein: CASTVETGDTGELFL.

This chain joins TRBV11-2 and TRBJ2-1, with D perhaps assigned TRBD1 or TRBD2 (6 bases each). V was cut by 2 bases and J by 16 bases, with 24 bases left in between. CDR3 length equals 15 residues. Looked up from germline, CDR1 is SGHAT and CDR2 is FQNNGV. DNA for the CDR3: TGTGCCAGCAGCTTAAGGGGGACTTCCACCAATGTGCACTTCTTC. Amino acid sequence: CASSLRGTSTNVHFF.

About this clonotype: One end of the junction is discordant with germline, which a read error may explain. The chain couples TRBV11-2 to TRBJ1-1, with 12 bases that match TRBD1. CDR1 and CDR2 (germline): SGHAT, FQNNGV. The CDR3 length is 20 residues. CDR3 loop: CASSARDRGHKRWSNTESFF. DNA of the CDR3: TGTGCCAGCAGCGCGCGGGACAGGGGGCACAAGAGGTGGAGTAACACTGAATCTTTCTTT.

This clonotype appeared many times. The chain couples TRBV6-5 to TRBJ2-6; D ambiguous. The CDR3 has 15 amino acids. The V gene lost 8 bases and the J gene lost 0 bases, with 11 bases spanning the gap. Germline V gene lookup returns CDR1 MNHEY and CDR2 SVGAGI. Here the CDR3 DNA reads TGTGCCAGCTGTTCGCAGGTCTCTGGGGCCAACGTCCTGACTTTC. Translating gives CASCSQVSGANVLTF.

The chain uses TRBV4-3 and TRBJ2-1; TRBD2 matches at 9 bases. J lost 16 bases, V lost 6 bases, and 22 bases had no gene match. CDR1 LGHNA and CDR2 YSLEER come from the germline V gene. The length of the CDR3 is 16 residues. Here the CDR3 reads CASSQNVAGAGDELFF. CDR3 DNA: TGCGCCAGCAGTCAAAACGTAGCGGGAGCCGGAGATGAGCTTTTCTTC.

A remark on this clonotype: A much more abundant neighbour one base away suggests this may be a read error. Because it lacks the conserved phenylalanine or tryptophan at the end, this CDR3 is likely a read error. The V call is TRBV12-3 or TRBV12-4, the J call TRBJ2-2; TRBD2 might be the D (5 bases). The CDR3 extends over 14 amino acids. Written as DNA, the CDR3 is TGTGCCAGCAGTCTAGCAGCGAACACCGGGGAGCTGTTTTCT. Translating it yields CASSLAANTGELFS.

Details on this clonotype: One junction end disagrees with the germline gene, perhaps due to a read error. J is TRBJ2-7 and V is TRBV4-3; D may be TRBD1 (6 bases). The CDR3 runs to 15 residues. Germline loops: CDR1 LGHNA, CDR2 YSLEER. The CDR3 DNA reads TGCGCCAGCAGCCAAGGAAGTGGGACACTCTACGAGCAGAACTTC. As protein: CASSQGSGTLYEQNF.

In the case of this clonotype: A read error may account for a junction end that differs from germline. This chain joins TRBV7-9 and TRBJ2-2; tentative D call: TRBD1 (6 bases). The CDR3 loop spans 13 amino acids. Looked up from germline, CDR1 is SEHNR and CDR2 is FQNEAQ (reference sequence). Written as DNA, the CDR3 is TGTGCGAGCAGTAGGGGGAACACCGTGGAGCTGTTTTTT. Its protein is CASSRGNTVELFF.

Concerning this clonotype: The germline gene is not matched at one end of the junction; a read error may be the cause. The rearrangement uses TRBV6-5 and TRBJ2-2; D is undetermined. The V gene's germline CDR1 is MNHEY and CDR2 SVGAGI. This CDR3 has 15 residues. Here the CDR3 reads CPSSLMRLNTGELFF. In DNA form, the CDR3 reads TGTCCCAGCAGTCTCATGAGACTGAACACCGGGGAGCTGTTTTTT.

A note on this clonotype: At one end the junction does not follow the germline gene, possibly because of a read error. This chain joins TRBV10-3 and TRBJ2-5, with D possibly matching TRBD1 (6 bases). This CDR3 spans 13 amino acids. Germline values: CDR1 ENHRY, CDR2 SYGVKD. Here the CDR3 reads CTISGTTRETQYF. The CDR3 nucleotides are TGTACCATCAGTGGGACAACAAGGGAGACCCAGTACTTC.

Regarding this clonotype: A junction boundary mismatches the germline segment, possibly from a read error. J is TRBJ2-3 and V is TRBV6-1, with D possibly TRBD1 on 5 matching bases. Looked up from germline, CDR1 is MNHNS and CDR2 is SASEGT. The CDR3 extends over 14 amino acids. CDR3 bases: TGTGCCAGCAGTGTTTCAGGGAATGGAAGGACGCAGTACTTT. This translates into CASSVSGNGRTQYF.

Concerning this clonotype: A much larger clonotype is one base distant, so this may be a read error. The chain employs TRBV7-2 and TRBJ2-3, with no clear D. This CDR3 spans 12 amino acids. Looked up from germline, CDR1 is SGHTA and CDR2 is FQGNSA. The CDR3, as DNA: TGTGCCTGCAGCATTTATGGGGATACGCAGTATTTT. This sequence encodes CACSIYGDTQYF.

About this clonotype: One junction end does not reproduce the germline sequence, and a read error may be involved. The chain combines TRBV11-2 with TRBJ1-5; TRBD1 might be the D (5 bases). The V gene's germline CDR1 is SGHAT and CDR2 FQNNGV. The CDR3 is 16 amino acids. CDR3 sequence reads: CASSLNFWTSNQPQYF. CDR3 DNA sequence: TGTGCCAGCAGCTTAAATTTCTGGACATCAAATCAGCCCCAGTACTTT.

Notes on this clonotype: A read error may account for a junction end that differs from germline. The V gene is TRBV11-2, the J gene TRBJ2-2; D gene uncertain. CDR3 length equals 16 residues. Germline values: CDR1 SGHAT, CDR2 FQNNGV. CDR3 coding DNA: TGTGCCAGCAACCCGGATCCCCAATTGAACACCTGGGAGCTGTTTTTT. Protein sequence: CASNPDPQLNTWELFF.

This chain uses TRBV30 with TRBJ2-7; D gene ambiguous. Germline assignment: CDR1 GTSNPN and CDR2 SVGIG (reference sequence). The CDR3 has 11 residues. The CDR3 reads CAPHVRQEQYF. For the CDR3, the DNA is TGTGCTCCACACGTGAGGCAAGAGCAGTACTTC.

This clonotype turned up a few times. A much bigger clone sits one base away, suggesting this may be a read error. This chain links TRBV11-2 with TRBJ2-1; TRBD2 aligns across 8 bases. CDR1 is SGHAT, CDR2 FQNNGV, per germline. The CDR3 is made up of 15 amino acids. The CDR3 sequence: CASNLESGSVSEQFF. The CDR3, as DNA: TGTGCCAGCAACTTAGAGAGCGGGAGTGTGAGTGAGCAGTTCTTC.

This sequence joins TRBV4-1 and TRBJ2-5; D might be TRBD2 (5 bases). CDR1 MGHRA and CDR2 YSYEKL come from the germline V gene. CDR3 length equals 13 residues. This CDR3 reads CTNTNPREATQYF. As DNA, the CDR3 is TGCACCAACACTAATCCGAGGGAAGCGACCCAGTACTTC.

Comment on this clonotype: A junction boundary mismatches the germline segment, possibly from a read error. This rearrangement joins TRBV4-2 to TRBJ2-1; D is tentatively TRBD1 or TRBD2 (5 bases each). The germline V gene has CDR1 LGHNA and CDR2 YNFKEQ. This CDR3 contains 13 residues. The CDR3 protein is CASSLGDRNERFF. The CDR3 nucleotides read TGTGCCAGCAGCCTGGGGGATAGGAATGAGCGGTTCTTC.

V is TRBV6-5 and J is TRBJ2-7, with 7 bases matching TRBD1. CDR3 length: 15 amino acids. Germline trimming cut 2 bases from V and 4 bases from J; bases unmatched to any gene: 8. The germline V gene has CDR1 MNHEY and CDR2 SVGAGI. Here the CDR3 reads CASSYGDSSSYEQYF. In DNA form, the CDR3 reads TGTGCCAGCAGTTACGGGGACAGCAGCTCGTACGAGCAGTACTTC.

To note about this clonotype: The conserved phenylalanine or tryptophan normally closing the CDR3 is absent here, so this likely arose from a read error. The chain joins TRBV6-1 to TRBJ1-1; D is unclear. The CDR3 totals 14 residues. Germline V CDR1 and CDR2: MNHNS, SASEGT. V was pared by 3 bases and J by 0 bases, with 8 bases between. CDR3 in amino acids: CASSDMTLNTEAFY. The DNA for the CDR3 is TGTGCCAGCAGTGATATGACATTGAACACTGAAGCTTTCTAT.

Details on this clonotype: A much larger clone lies one base from this, so it may be a read error. The V call is TRBV28, the J call TRBJ1-5; D not resolved. This CDR3 contains 15 residues. Germline V gene data show CDR1 as MDHEN and CDR2 as SYDVKM. V lost 8 bases and J 11 bases, leaving 25 bases between the germline ends. CDR3 protein: CASATGTGGYQSQHF. Written as DNA, the CDR3 is TGTGCCAGCGCAACCGGAACGGGCGGATACCAGTCCCAGCATTTT.

The rearrangement links TRBV10-2 to TRBJ2-1, with a tentative D call TRBD2 (5 bases). Germline values: CDR1 WSHSY, CDR2 SAAADI. CDR3 size: 14 residues. Trimming took 9 bases from V and 4 from J, leaving 16 bases between them. CDR3 DNA sequence: TGCGCCAGTAAGCGGATAGAGGGTTACAATGAGCAGTTCTTC. Translation: CASKRIEGYNEQFF.

Notes on this clonotype: At one end, the junction sequence differs from germline, possibly due to a read error. The rearrangement uses TRBV5-5 and TRBJ1-1, with 9 nucleotides matching TRBD1. The CDR3 runs to 14 residues. Germline V gene data show CDR1 as SGHKS and CDR2 as YYEKEE (reference sequence). CDR3 residues: CVSSLWTGDTEAFF. The DNA of the CDR3 is TGTGTCAGCAGCTTGTGGACAGGGGACACTGAGGCTTTCTTT.

With regard to this clonotype: This may be a read error, as it is one base from a much larger clone. V usage is TRBV11-2 and J usage is TRBJ2-3, with 9 bases identical to TRBD1. Per germline, CDR1 SGHAT and CDR2 FQNNGV. The CDR3 totals 14 residues. The CDR3 nucleotides are TGTGTCAGCAGCTTCGACAGGGGGACAGATACGCAGTATTTT. It codes for CVSSFDRGTDTQYF.

As regards this clonotype: With a much larger clone just one base away, this may be a read error. The rearrangement joins TRBV2 to TRBJ1-1, with D maybe TRBD1 (5 bases). There are 14 residues in the CDR3. Germline loops: CDR1 SNHLY, CDR2 FYNNEI. The CDR3 loop is CVSIGRGLNTEAFF. The CDR3 nucleotides are TGTGTCAGCATTGGGCGGGGACTGAACACTGAAGCTTTCTTT.

A word on this clonotype: The CDR3 ends on some other residue instead of the conserved phenylalanine or tryptophan, so this is likely a read error. V usage is TRBV10-3 and J usage is TRBJ2-5, with D unresolved. Per the germline V gene, CDR1 is ENHRY and CDR2 is SYGVKD. CDR3 length: 15 amino acids. CDR3 nucleotides: TGTGCCATCAGTGGGCCGGCTACCAGACAAGTGACCCAGTACTCC. Translation gives CAISGPATRQVTQYS.